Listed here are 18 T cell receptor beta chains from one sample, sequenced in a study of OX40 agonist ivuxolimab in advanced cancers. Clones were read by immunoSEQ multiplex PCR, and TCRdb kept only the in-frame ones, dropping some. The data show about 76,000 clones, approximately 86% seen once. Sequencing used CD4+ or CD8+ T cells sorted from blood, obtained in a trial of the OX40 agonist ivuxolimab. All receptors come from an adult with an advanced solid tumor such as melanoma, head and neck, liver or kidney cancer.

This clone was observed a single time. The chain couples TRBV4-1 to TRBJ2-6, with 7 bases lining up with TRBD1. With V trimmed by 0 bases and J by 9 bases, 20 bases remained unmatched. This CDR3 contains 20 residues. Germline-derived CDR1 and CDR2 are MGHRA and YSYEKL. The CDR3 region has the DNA TGCGCCAGCAGCCAAGATCGGGGTCTGACAGGGATGGAGGAGGACAACGTCCTGACTTTC. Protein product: CASSQDRGLTGMEEDNVLTF.

The CDR3 coding sequence is TGTGCCAGCAGCGTAGGGCCTCAGCCCACTGAAGCTTTCTTT. Its translation: CASSVGPQPTEAFF. The chain has TRBV9 and TRBJ1-1; D unclear. The CDR3 is 14 amino acids. V gave up 0 bases and J gave up 4 bases, with 10 bases separating them. Germline V gives CDR1 SGDLS, CDR2 YYNGEE.

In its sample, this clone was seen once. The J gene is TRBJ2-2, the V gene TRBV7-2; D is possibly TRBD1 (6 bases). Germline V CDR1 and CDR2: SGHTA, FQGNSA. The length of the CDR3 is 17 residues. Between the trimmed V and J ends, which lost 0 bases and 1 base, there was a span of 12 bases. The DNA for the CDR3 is TGTGCCAGCAGCTTAGCAGGCAGGGGCCGGAACACCGGGGAGCTGTTTTTT. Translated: CASSLAGRGRNTGELFF.

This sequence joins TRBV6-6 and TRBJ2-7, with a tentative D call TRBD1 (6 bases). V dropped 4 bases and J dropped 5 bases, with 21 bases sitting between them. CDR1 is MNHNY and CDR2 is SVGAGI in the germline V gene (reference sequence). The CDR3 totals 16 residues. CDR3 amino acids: CASSFGSRGRGNEQYF. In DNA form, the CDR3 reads TGTGCCAGCAGTTTCGGCTCCAGGGGTAGGGGCAACGAGCAGTACTTC.

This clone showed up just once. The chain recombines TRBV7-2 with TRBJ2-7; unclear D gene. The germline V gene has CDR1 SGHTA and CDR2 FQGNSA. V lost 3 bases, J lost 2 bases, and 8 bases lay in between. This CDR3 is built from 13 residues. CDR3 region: CASSFSGTYEQYF. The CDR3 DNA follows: TGTGCCAGCAGCTTTTCAGGAACCTACGAGCAGTACTTC.

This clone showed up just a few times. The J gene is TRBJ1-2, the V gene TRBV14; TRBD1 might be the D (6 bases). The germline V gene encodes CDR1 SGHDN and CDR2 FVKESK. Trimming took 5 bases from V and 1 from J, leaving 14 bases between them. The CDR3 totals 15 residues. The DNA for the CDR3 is TGTGCCAGCAGCTTTCGCAGGGGCCTTAACTATGGCTACACCTTC. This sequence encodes CASSFRRGLNYGYTF.

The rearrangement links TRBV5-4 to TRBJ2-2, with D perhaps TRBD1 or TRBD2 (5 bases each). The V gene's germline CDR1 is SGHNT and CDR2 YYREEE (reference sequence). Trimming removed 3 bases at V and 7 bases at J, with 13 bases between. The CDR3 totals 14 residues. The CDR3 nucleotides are TGTGCCAGCAGCTATCGGGACCCGGTCGGGGAGCTGTTTTTT. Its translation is CASSYRDPVGELFF.

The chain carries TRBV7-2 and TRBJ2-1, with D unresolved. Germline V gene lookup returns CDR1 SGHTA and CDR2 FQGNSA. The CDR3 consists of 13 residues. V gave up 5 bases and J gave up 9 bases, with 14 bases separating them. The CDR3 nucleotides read TGTGCCAGCAGCGCCACCCAGCTAGGTGAGCAGTTCTTC. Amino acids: CASSATQLGEQFF.

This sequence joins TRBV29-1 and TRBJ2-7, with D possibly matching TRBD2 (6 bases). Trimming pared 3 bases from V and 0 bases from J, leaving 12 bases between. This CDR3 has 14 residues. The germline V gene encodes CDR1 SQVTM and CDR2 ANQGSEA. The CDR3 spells CSVDLAGTSYEQYF. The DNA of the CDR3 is TGCAGCGTTGATTTGGCGGGGACCTCCTACGAGCAGTACTTC.

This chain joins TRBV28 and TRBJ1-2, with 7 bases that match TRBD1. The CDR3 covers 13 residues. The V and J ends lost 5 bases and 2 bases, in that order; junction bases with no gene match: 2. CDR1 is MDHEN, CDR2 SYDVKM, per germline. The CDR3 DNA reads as TGTGCCAGCAGTACGACAGGGAACTATGGCTACACCTTC. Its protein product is CASSTTGNYGYTF.

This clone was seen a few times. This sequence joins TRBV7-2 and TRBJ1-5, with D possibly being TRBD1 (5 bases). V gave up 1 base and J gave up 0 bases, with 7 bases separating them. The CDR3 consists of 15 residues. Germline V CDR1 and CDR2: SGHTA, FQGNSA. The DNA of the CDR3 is TGTGCCAGCAGCTTAGGACAGCTTAGCAATCAGCCCCAGCATTTT. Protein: CASSLGQLSNQPQHF.

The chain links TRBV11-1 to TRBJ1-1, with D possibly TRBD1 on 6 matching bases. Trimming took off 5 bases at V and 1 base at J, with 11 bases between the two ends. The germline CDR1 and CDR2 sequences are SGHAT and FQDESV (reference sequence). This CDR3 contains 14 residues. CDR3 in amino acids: CASSADRANTEAFF. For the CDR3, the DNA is TGTGCCAGCAGCGCGGACAGAGCGAACACTGAAGCTTTCTTT.

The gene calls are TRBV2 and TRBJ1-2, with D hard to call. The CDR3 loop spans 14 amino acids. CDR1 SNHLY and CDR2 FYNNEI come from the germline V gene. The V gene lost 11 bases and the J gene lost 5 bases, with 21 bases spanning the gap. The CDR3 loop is CASKREGFSYGYTF. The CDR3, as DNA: TGTGCCTCGAAGCGAGAGGGTTTTAGTTATGGCTACACCTTC.

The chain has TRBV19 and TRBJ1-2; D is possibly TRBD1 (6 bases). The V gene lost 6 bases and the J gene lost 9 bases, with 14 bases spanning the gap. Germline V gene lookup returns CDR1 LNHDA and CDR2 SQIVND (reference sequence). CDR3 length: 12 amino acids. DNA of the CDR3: TGTGCCAGTAGAAACTCGGGGGGGCGCTACACCTTC. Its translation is CASRNSGGRYTF.

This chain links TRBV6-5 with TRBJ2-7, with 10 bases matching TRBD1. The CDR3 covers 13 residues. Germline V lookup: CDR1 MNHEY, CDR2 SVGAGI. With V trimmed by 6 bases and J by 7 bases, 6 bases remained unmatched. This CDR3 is CASSRQGAGEQYF. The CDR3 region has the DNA TGTGCCAGCAGCCGACAGGGGGCTGGAGAGCAGTACTTC.

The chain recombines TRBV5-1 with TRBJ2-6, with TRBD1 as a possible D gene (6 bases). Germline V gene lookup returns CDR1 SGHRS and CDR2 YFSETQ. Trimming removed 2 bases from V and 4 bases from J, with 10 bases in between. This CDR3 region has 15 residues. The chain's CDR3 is CASSFWGQGANVLTF. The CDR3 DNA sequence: TGCGCCAGCAGCTTTTGGGGGCAAGGGGCCAACGTCCTGACTTTC. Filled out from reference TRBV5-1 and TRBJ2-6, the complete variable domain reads KAGVTQTPRYLIKTRGQQVTLSCSPISGHRSVSWYQQTPGQGLQFLFEYFSETQRNKGNFPGRFSGRQFSNSRSEMNVSTLELGDSALYLCASSFWGQGANVLTFGAGSRLTVL.

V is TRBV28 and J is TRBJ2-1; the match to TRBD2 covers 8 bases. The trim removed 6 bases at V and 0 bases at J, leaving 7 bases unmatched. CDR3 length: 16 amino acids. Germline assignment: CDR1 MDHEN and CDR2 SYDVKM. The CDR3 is CASRGRGRSSYNEQFF. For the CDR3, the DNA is TGTGCCAGCAGGGGGCGCGGGAGGAGCTCCTACAATGAGCAGTTCTTC.

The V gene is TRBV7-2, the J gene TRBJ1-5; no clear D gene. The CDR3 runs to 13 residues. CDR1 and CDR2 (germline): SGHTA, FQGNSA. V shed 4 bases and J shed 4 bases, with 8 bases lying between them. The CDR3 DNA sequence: TGTGCCAGCAGCTCCTCCAGTAATCAGCCCCAGCATTTT. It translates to CASSSSSNQPQHF.